The source of this T cell receptor (beta chain) is a study of blood T cells in healthy people across ages. A second PCR, run for roughly 7 to 12 cycles, used a sample-barcoded 5' primer plus a J-beta primer mix. Each cDNA molecule carried a tag from a template-switch adaptor that contained 12 random nucleotides. TCRdb reanalysed the 5' RACE reads using MiXCR and keeps one entry per CDR3 protein. The sample records some 710,000 distinct CDR3 sequences, about half being singletons. V shed 6 bases and J 2 bases; nucleotides not matched to a gene: 12. Germline assignment: CDR1 DFQATT and CDR2 SNEGSKA (reference sequence). There are 15 residues in the CDR3.

The specimen was blood. This receptor was obtained from a man at least 80 years old in good health. The rearrangement links TRBV20-1 to TRBJ2-7; 8 bases match TRBD1. CDR3 bases: TGCAGTGCCAAACCGGGACAGGTCACCGCCTACGAGCAGTACTTC. As protein: CSAKPGQVTAYEQYF.